The 8 T cell receptor beta chains reported below all come from one sample, sequenced in a study of cytomegalovirus exposure and HLA in healthy donors. The PCR employed 60 Vbeta primers together with 13 Jbeta primers. TCRdb's table, derived via immunoSEQ multiplex PCR, lists solely in-frame clones and lacks some. The table shows 100,000 to 150,000 clones, with 60% to 85% occurring only once. The sample was PBMCs. Receptor source: a woman aged 18-29 years in good health and CMV-seronegative.

V usage is TRBV19 and J usage is TRBJ1-5; D is perhaps TRBD1 (6 bases). The germline V and J ends were trimmed by 6 bases and 5 bases, with 14 bases remaining between them. The CDR3 loop spans 14 amino acids. Germline lookup yields CDR1 LNHDA and CDR2 SQIVND (reference sequence). This CDR3 reads CASRKQGRDQPQHF. CDR3 in DNA: TGTGCCAGTAGAAAACAGGGTCGCGATCAGCCCCAGCATTTT.

The sample holds one count of this clone. The chain has TRBV6-5 and TRBJ2-7, with D possibly being TRBD2 (5 bases). The germline CDR1 and CDR2 sequences are MNHEY and SVGAGI. CDR3 length equals 13 residues. V was shortened by 0 bases and J by 8 bases, with 11 bases between the two germline ends. CDR3 amino acids: CASSYSTTGKQYF. The CDR3 DNA sequence: TGTGCCAGCAGTTACTCGACGACGGGGAAGCAGTACTTC.

The chain couples TRBV4-1 to TRBJ1-2; D is uncertain. V was pared by 3 bases and J by 7 bases, with 15 bases between. The germline gives CDR1 MGHRA, CDR2 YSYEKL. This CDR3 spans 14 amino acids. Here the CDR3 reads CASSHREGTAGYTF. DNA of the CDR3: TGCGCCAGCAGCCATCGGGAGGGAACCGCTGGCTACACCTTC.

This chain links TRBV4-1 with TRBJ2-7; 9 bases are shared with TRBD1. Germline CDR1 reads MGHRA; CDR2 reads YSYEKL. The CDR3 spans 15 residues. Unmatched junction bases numbered 6, after V lost 2 bases and J lost 4 bases. DNA of the CDR3: TGCGCCAGCAGCCAACCCCGGGACAGGGTGTACGAGCAGTACTTC. Translating it yields CASSQPRDRVYEQYF.

CDR3 coding DNA: TGTGCCAGCAGCCCTGGACTAGCGGGATCCTACACCGGGGAGCTGTTTTTT. Its protein product is CASSPGLAGSYTGELFF. The J gene is TRBJ2-2, the V gene TRBV9, with 12 bases identical to TRBD2. The ends lost 4 bases at V and 3 bases at J; junction bases unmatched: 7. The CDR3 is made up of 17 amino acids. Germline CDR1 reads SGDLS; CDR2 reads YYNGEE.

The gene calls are TRBV28 and TRBJ1-2; TRBD1 is a possible D gene (6 bases). The CDR3 extends over 15 amino acids. Germline lookup yields CDR1 MDHEN and CDR2 SYDVKM. The ends were cut back, 8 bases at V and 5 bases at J, with 21 bases in the middle. CDR3 region: CASEDIQGPYYGYTF. The CDR3 coding sequence is TGTGCCAGCGAGGACATCCAGGGGCCCTATTATGGCTACACCTTC.

Only a few counts were recorded for this clone. V usage is TRBV5-4 and J usage is TRBJ2-3; the match to TRBD2 covers 8 bases. Germline V CDR1 and CDR2: SGHNT, YYREEE (reference sequence). Unmatched junction bases numbered 9, after V lost 4 bases and J lost 2 bases. This CDR3 region has 16 residues. The CDR3, as DNA: TGTGCCAGCAGCGCCGGGGGCGGGAGGACCACAGATACGCAGTATTTT. Amino acids: CASSAGGGRTTDTQYF. Drawing the rest from reference TRBV5-4 and TRBJ2-3, the complete variable domain is ETGVTQSPTHLIKTRGQQVTLRCSSQSGHNTVSWYQQALGQGPQFIFQYYREEENGRGNFPPRFSGLQFPNYSSELNVNALELDDSALYLCASSAGGGRTTDTQYFGPGTRLTVL.

The CDR3 region is CATSRESGSWADEQFF. Here the CDR3 DNA reads TGTGCCACCAGCAGAGAAAGCGGAAGTTGGGCGGATGAGCAGTTCTTC. This chain links TRBV15 with TRBJ2-1, with D tentatively TRBD2 (5 bases). Germline loops: CDR1 LNHNV, CDR2 YYDKDF (reference sequence). This CDR3 has 16 residues. V was clipped by 0 bases and J by 8 bases, with 17 bases between them.